Given below is one TCR beta chain in context. These data originate in a study of blood T cell repertoires in COVID-19. Looking at the study overall: Samples representing acute and convalescent COVID-19 were sourced from the United States, Italy and Spain. Nucleic acid was either cDNA or gDNA, and it came from T cells, B-cell-depleted T cells, or PBMCs.

J was trimmed by 3 bases and V by 5 bases; bases with no gene match: 4. Germline V gene sequence: CDR1 SGHAT, CDR2 FQNNGV. This CDR3 spans 14 amino acids. Original data processing: It was from reference gene primer amplification that nucleated cell counts were estimated. This table comes from immunoSEQ multiplex PCR, and its TCRdb copy is limited to in-frame clones, with some not included. V, J and clone size are taken as reported in that table, and D and trimming were inferred from the DNA itself. The sample holds under 200,000 clones, approximately 80% seen once. The chain couples TRBV11-2 to TRBJ2-7; 10 bases agree with TRBD1. Sample: peripheral blood. The TCR originated in a human donor in a cohort sampled during active COVID-19. This chain's CDR3 is CASSPRDRGYEQYF. CDR3 bases: TGTGCCAGCAGCCCCCGGGACAGGGGCTACGAGCAGTACTTC.